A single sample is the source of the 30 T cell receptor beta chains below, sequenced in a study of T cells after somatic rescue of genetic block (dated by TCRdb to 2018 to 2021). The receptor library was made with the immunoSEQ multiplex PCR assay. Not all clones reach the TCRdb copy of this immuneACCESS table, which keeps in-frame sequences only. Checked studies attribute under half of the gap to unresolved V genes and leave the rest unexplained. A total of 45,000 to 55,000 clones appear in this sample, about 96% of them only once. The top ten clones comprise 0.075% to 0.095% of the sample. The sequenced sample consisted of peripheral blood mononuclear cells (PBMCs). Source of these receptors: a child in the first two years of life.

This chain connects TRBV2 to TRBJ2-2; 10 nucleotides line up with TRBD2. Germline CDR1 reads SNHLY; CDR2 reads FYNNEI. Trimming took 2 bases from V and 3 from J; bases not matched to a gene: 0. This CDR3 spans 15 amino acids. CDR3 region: CASSELAGDTGELFF. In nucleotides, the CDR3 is TGTGCCAGCAGTGAACTAGCGGGAGACACCGGGGAGCTGTTTTTT. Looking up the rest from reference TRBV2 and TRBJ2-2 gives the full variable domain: EPEVTQTPSHQVTQMGQEVILRCVPISNHLYFYWYRQILGQKVEFLVSFYNNEISEKSEIFDDQFSVERPDGSNFTLKIRSTKLEDSAMYFCASSELAGDTGELFFGEGSRLTVL.

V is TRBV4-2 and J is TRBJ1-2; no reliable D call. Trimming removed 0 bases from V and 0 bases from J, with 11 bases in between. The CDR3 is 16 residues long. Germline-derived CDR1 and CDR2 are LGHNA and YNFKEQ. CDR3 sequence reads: CASSQEILRTNYGYTF. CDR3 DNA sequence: TGTGCCAGCAGCCAAGAAATCCTGAGGACTAACTATGGCTACACCTTC.

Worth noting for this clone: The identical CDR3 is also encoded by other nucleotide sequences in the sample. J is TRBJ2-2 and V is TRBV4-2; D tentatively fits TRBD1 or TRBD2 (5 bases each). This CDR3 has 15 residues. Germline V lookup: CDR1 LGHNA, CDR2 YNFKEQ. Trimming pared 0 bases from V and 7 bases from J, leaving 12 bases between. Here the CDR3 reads CASSQDGTGNGELFF. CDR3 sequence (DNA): TGTGCCAGCAGCCAAGACGGGACGGGGAACGGGGAGCTGTTTTTT.

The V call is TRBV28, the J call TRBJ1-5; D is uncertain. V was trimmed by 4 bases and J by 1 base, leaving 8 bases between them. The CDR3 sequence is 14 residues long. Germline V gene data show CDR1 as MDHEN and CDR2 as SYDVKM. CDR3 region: CASSSDGSNQPQHF. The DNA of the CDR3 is TGTGCCAGCAGTTCGGACGGGAGCAATCAGCCCCAGCATTTT.

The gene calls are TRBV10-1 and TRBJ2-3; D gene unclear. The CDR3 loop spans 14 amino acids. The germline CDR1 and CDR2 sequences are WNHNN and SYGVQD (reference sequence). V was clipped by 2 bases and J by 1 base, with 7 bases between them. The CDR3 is CASSEPTGTDTQYF. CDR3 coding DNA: TGCGCCAGCAGTGAGCCTACAGGCACAGATACGCAGTATTTT.

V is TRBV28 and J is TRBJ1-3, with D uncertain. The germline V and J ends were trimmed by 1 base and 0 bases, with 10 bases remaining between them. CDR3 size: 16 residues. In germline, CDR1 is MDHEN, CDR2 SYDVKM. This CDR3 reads CASSLLASSSGNTIYF. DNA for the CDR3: TGTGCCAGCAGTTTATTAGCCAGTAGCTCTGGAAACACCATATATTTT.

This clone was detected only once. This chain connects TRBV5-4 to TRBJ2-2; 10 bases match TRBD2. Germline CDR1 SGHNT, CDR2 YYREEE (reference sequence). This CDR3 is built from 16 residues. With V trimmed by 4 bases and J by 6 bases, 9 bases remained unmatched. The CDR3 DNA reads TGTGCCAGCAGCGGGGGGATAAGCGGGAGGGCCGGGGAGCTGTTTTTT. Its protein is CASSGGISGRAGELFF.

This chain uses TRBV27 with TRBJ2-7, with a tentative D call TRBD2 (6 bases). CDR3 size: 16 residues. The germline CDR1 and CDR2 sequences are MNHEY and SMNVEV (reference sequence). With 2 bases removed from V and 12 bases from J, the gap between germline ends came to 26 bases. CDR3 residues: CASSLGAREPASGRYF. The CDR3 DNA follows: TGTGCCAGCAGTTTAGGAGCCCGGGAGCCCGCCTCGGGGCGGTACTTC.

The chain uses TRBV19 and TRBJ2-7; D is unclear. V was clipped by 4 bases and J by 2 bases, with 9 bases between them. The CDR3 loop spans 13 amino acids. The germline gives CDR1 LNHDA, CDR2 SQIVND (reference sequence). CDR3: CASSKGGAYEQYF. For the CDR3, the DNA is TGTGCCAGTAGTAAAGGCGGAGCCTACGAGCAGTACTTC.

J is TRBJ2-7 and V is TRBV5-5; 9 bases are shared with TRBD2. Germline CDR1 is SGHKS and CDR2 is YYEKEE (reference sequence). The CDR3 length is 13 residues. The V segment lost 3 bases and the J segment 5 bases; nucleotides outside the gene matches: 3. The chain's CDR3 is CASSSSGRNEQYF. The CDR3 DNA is TGTGCCAGCAGCTCAAGCGGGAGGAACGAGCAGTACTTC. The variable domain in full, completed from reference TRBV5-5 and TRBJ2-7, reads DAGVTQSPTHLIKTRGQQVTLRCSPISGHKSVSWYQQVLGQGPQFIFQYYEKEERGRGNFPDRFSARQFPNYSSELNVNALLLGDSALYLCASSSSGRNEQYFGPGTRLTVT.

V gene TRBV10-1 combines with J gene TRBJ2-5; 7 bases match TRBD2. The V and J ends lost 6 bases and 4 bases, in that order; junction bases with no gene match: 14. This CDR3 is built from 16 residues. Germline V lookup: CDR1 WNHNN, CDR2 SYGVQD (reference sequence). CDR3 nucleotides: TGCGCCAGCAGCCGAATGCTTGGGGGGGACGCAGAGACCCAGTACTTC. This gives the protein CASSRMLGGDAETQYF.

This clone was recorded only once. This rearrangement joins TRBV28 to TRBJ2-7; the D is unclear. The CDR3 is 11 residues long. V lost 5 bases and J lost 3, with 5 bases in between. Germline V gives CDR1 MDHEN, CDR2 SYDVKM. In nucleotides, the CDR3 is TGTGCCAGCAGTCGACGCTACGAGCAGTACTTC. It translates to CASSRRYEQYF.

The CDR3 bases are TGCGCCAGCAGCTTGGGACAGGGAAACACCATATATTTT. Translated, it gives CASSLGQGNTIYF. The chain has TRBV5-1 and TRBJ1-3; possible D gene TRBD1, 5 bases. There are 13 residues in the CDR3. The V end lost 0 bases, the J end lost 4 bases, and 5 bases lay between the germline ends. CDR1 and CDR2 (germline): SGHRS, YFSETQ.

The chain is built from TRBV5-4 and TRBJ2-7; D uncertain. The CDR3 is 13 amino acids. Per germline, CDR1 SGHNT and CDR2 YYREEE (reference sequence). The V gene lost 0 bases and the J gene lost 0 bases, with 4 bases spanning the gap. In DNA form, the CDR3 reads TGTGCCAGCAGCTTGGGCAGCTCCTACGAGCAGTACTTC. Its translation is CASSLGSSYEQYF.

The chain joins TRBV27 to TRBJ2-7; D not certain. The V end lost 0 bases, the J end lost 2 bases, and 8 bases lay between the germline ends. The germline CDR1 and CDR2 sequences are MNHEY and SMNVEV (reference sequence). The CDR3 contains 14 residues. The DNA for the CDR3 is TGTGCCAGCAGTTTATCGAGGCTGACCTACGAGCAGTACTTC. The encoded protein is CASSLSRLTYEQYF.

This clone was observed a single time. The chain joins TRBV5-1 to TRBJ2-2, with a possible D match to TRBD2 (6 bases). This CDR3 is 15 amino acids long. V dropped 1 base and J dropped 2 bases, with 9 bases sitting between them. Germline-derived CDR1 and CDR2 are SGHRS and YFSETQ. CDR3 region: CASSLWEANTGELFF. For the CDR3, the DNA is TGCGCCAGCAGCTTGTGGGAGGCCAACACCGGGGAGCTGTTTTTT.

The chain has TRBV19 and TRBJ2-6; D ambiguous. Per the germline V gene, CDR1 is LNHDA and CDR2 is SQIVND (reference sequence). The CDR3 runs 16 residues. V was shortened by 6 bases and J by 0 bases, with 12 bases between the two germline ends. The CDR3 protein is CASRTRTGSGANVLTF. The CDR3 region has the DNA TGTGCCAGTAGGACGCGGACGGGCTCTGGGGCCAACGTCCTGACTTTC.

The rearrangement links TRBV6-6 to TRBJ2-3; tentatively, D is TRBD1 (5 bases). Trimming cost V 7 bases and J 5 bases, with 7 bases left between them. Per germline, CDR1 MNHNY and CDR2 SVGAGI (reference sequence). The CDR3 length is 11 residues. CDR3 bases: TGTGCCAGCAATCAGGGAGATACGCAGTATTTT. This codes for CASNQGDTQYF.

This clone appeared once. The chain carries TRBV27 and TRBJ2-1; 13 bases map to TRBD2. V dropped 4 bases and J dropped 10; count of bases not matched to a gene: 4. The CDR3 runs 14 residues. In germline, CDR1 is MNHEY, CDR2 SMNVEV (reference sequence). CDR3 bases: TGTGCCAGCAGTTCGGGACTAGCGGGGTTGGAGCAGTTCTTC. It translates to CASSSGLAGLEQFF.

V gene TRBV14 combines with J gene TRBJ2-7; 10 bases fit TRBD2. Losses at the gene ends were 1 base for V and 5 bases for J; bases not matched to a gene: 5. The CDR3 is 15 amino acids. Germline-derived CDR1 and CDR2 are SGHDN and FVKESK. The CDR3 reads CASSQVWLAGDEQYF. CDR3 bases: TGTGCCAGCAGCCAAGTCTGGCTAGCGGGAGACGAGCAGTACTTC. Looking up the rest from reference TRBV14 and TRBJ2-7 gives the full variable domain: EAGVTQFPSHSVIEKGQTVTLRCDPISGHDNLYWYRRVMGKEIKFLLHFVKESKQDESGMPNNRFLAERTGGTYSTLKVQPAELEDSGVYFCASSQVWLAGDEQYFGPGTRLTVT.

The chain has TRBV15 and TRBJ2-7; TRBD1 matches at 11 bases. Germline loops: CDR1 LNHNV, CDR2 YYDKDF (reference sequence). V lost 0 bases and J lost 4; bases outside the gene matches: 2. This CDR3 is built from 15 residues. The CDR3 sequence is CATSRDGTGGYEQYF. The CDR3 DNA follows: TGTGCCACCAGCAGAGATGGGACAGGGGGTTACGAGCAGTACTTC.

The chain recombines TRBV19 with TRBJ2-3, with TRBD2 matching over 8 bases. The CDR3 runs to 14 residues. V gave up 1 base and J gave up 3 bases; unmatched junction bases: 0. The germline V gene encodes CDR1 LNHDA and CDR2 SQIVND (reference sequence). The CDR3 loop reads CASSIGLATDTQYF. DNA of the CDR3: TGTGCCAGTAGTATAGGACTAGCGACAGATACGCAGTATTTT.

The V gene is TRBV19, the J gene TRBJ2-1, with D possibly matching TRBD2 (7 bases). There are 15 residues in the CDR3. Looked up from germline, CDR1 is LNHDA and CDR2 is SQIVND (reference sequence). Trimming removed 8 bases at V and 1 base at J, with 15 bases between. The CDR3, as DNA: TGTGCCAGTTCAAGGGGGGGCCCGTCCTACAATGAGCAGTTCTTC. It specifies CASSRGGPSYNEQFF.

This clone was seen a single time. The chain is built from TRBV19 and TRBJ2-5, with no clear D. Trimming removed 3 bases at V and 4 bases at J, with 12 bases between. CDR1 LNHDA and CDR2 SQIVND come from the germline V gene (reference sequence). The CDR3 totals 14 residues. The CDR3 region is CASSIGAPRETQYF. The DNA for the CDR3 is TGTGCCAGTAGTATTGGAGCGCCTAGAGAGACCCAGTACTTC.

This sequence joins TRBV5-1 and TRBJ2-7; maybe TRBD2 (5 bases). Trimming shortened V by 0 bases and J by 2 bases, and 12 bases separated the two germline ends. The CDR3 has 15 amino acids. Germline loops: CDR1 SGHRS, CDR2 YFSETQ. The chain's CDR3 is CASSLGLPHPYEQYF. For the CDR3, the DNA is TGCGCCAGCAGCTTGGGACTACCTCATCCCTACGAGCAGTACTTC.

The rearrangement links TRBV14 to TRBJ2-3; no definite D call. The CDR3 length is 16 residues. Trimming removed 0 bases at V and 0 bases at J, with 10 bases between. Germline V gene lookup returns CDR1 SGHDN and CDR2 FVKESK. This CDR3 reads CASSQERLASTDTQYF. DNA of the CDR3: TGTGCCAGCAGCCAAGAACGACTGGCTAGCACAGATACGCAGTATTTT.

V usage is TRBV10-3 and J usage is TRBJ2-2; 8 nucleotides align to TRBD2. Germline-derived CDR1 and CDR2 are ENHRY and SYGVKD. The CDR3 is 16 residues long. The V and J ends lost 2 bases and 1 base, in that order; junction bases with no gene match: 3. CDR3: CAISEPGLVNTGELFF. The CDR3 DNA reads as TGTGCCATCAGTGAGCCGGGACTAGTGAACACCGGGGAGCTGTTTTTT.

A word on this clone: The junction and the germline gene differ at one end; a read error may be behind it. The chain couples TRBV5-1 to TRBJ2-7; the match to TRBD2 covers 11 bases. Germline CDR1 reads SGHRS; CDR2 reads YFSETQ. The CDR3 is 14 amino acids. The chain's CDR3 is CASSLGTSGYEQYF. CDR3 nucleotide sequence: TGTGCCAGCAGCTTGGGGACTAGCGGCTACGAGCAGTACTTC.

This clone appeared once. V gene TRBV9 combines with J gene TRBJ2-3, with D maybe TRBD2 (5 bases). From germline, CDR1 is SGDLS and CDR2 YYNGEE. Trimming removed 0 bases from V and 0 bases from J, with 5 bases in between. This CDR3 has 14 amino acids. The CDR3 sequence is CASSVGTSTDTQYF. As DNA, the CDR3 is TGTGCCAGCAGCGTAGGGACTAGCACAGATACGCAGTATTTT.

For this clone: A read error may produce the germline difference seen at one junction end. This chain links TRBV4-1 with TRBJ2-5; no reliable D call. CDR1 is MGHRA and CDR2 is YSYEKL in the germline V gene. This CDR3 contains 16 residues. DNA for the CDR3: TGCGCCAGCACCCAAACCTTTGCGGTACCGCAAGAGACCCAGTACTTC. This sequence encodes CASTQTFAVPQETQYF.